The entry below gives a single T cell receptor beta chain sequence along with its context. This record belongs to a study of blood T cell repertoires in COVID-19. The wider study: PBMCs, B-cell-depleted T cells, or T cells were the source of the cDNA or gDNA that made up the material.

V lost 8 bases and J lost 0, with 14 bases in between. The germline V gene has CDR1 SGHVS and CDR2 FNYEAQ. CDR3 length: 16 amino acids. Assignments of participants to cohorts depended upon their own reported clinical history. The authors' processing: Amplifying reference gene primers gave estimates of nucleated cell counts. Method: immunoSEQ multiplex PCR; TCRdb's copy keeps in-frame clones and lacks some. Clone size and V and J calls were adopted from that table, with D and trimming inferred from the DNA. The top ten clones hold about a sixth of a sample with 150,000 to 200,000 clones, more than 75% of them seen once.

The rearrangement joins TRBV7-6 to TRBJ1-6; a possible D gene is TRBD1 (5 bases). This clonotype was sampled from a woman aged 45-65 years with acute COVID-19. What was sequenced was PBMCs or T cells enriched from blood (not recorded which). The CDR3 DNA is TGTGCCAGCGCACCGACAGCGAGCTCCTATAATTCACCCCTCCACTTT. It specifies CASAPTASSYNSPLHF.